The clone carrying this TCR beta chain occurred a few times. Its specificity is not known. This record comes from a study of T cells in Graves' hyperthyroidism and ophthalmopathy. The study, taken as a whole, reports: The majority of expanded thyroid clonotypes above 0.001 also appeared in blood. Ophthalmopathy was identified by the model a median about seven months ahead of onset. Through a model of 13 V-J features, ophthalmopathy was separated from stable hyperthyroidism.

The ends lost 3 bases at V and 5 bases at J; junction bases unmatched: 4. Germline V gene lookup returns CDR1 SGDLS and CDR2 YYNGEE. The CDR3 is 14 residues long. Uncontrolled infections, other autoimmune diseases, pregnancy or lactation led to exclusion of patients. Amplification of TCR beta CDR3 regions used RNA as the template. HTBI primers drove first-round RT-PCR of the TCR CDR3. TCRdb passed the multiplex PCR reads through MiXCR, listing each CDR3 protein once. The sample contains fewer than 500,000 distinct CDR3 sequences, 13% of which appear only once. The sequencing input was blood. The chain joins TRBV9 to TRBJ2-2; 7 nucleotides line up with TRBD1. The clonotype comes from a man aged 30 to 45 with Graves' hyperthyroidism that later progressed to Graves' ophthalmopathy. CDR3 nucleotide sequence: TGTGCCAGCAGCGAGACAGGGTCTACCGGGGAGCTGTTTTTT. As protein: CASSETGSTGELFF.